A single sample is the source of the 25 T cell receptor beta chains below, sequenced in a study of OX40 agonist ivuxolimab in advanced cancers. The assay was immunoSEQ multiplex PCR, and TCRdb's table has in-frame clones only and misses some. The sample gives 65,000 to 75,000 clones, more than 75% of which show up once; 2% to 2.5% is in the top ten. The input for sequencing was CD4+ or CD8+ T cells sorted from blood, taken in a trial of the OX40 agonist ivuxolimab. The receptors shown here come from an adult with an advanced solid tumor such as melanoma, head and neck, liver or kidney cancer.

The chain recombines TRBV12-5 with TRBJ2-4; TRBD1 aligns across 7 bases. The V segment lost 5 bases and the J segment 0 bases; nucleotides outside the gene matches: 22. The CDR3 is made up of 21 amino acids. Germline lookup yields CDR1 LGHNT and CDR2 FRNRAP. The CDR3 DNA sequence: TGTGCTAGTGGTCCTAGACCTATACGGGACAGATCTACGCTAGCCAAAAACATTCAGTACTTC. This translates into CASGPRPIRDRSTLAKNIQYF.

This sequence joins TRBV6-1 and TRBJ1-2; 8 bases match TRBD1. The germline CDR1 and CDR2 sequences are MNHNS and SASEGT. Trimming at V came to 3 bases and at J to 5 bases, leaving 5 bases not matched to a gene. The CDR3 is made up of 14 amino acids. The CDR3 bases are TGTGCCAGCAGTGACAGGGGGCTGTATTATGGCTACACCTTC. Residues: CASSDRGLYYGYTF.

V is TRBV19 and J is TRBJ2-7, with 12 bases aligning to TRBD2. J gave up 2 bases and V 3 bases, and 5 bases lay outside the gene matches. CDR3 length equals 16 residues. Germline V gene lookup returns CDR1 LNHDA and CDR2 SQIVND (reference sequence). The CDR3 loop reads CASSIGLAGLAYEQYF. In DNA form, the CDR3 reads TGTGCCAGTAGTATCGGACTAGCGGGGCTAGCCTACGAGCAGTACTTC.

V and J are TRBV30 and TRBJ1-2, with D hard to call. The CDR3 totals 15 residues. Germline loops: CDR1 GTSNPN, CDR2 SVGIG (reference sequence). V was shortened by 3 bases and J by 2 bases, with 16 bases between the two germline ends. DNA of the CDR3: TGTGCCTGGAGCGGGAGAGGGTTCGGGAACTATGGCTACACCTTC. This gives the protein CAWSGRGFGNYGYTF.

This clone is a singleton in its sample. The CDR3: CAIRQSLTNTGELFF. In DNA form, the CDR3 reads TGTGCCATCAGACAGAGCCTAACGAACACCGGGGAGCTGTTTTTT. The chain employs TRBV10-3 and TRBJ2-2; D gene unclear. The CDR3 consists of 15 residues. Germline CDR1 reads ENHRY; CDR2 reads SYGVKD. The V end lost 6 bases, the J end lost 0 bases, and 11 bases lay between the germline ends.

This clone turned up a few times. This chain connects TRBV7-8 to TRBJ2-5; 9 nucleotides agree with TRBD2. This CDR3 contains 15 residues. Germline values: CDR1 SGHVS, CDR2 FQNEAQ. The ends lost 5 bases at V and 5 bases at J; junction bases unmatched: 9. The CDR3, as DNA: TGTGCCAGCAGCCTGAAGCGGGGGGTCATGGAGACCCAGTACTTC. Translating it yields CASSLKRGVMETQYF.

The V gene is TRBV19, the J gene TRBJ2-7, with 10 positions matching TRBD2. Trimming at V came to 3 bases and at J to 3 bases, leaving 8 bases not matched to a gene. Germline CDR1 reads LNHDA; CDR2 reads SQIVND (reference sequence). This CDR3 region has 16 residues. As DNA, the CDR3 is TGTGCCAGTAGTATGGGGGGACTAGCGTCCCTCTACGAGCAGTACTTC. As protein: CASSMGGLASLYEQYF.

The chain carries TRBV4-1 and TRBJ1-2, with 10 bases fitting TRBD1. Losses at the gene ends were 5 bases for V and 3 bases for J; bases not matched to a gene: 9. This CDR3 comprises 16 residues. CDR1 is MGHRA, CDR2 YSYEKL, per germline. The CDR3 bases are TGCGCCAGCAGCGGCCGGGACAGGGGAAAAGACTATGGCTACACCTTC. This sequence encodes CASSGRDRGKDYGYTF.

As DNA, the CDR3 is TGTGCCAGCAGCCCCCGGGACAGGGTCTATGGCTACACCTTC. Protein: CASSPRDRVYGYTF. The rearrangement uses TRBV5-4 and TRBJ1-2; 9 bases are a match to TRBD1. CDR1 SGHNT and CDR2 YYREEE come from the germline V gene (reference sequence). The CDR3 consists of 14 residues. V was pared by 4 bases and J by 4 bases, with 5 bases of the junction left unmatched.

In DNA, the CDR3 is TGTGCCAGCATTATAGACGGCGGCGCTGAAGCTTTCTTT. The encoded protein is CASIIDGGAEAFF. The chain employs TRBV2 and TRBJ1-1; D not resolved. The CDR3 runs 13 residues. CDR1 and CDR2 (germline): SNHLY, FYNNEI. V lost 7 bases and J 6 bases, leaving 15 bases between the germline ends.

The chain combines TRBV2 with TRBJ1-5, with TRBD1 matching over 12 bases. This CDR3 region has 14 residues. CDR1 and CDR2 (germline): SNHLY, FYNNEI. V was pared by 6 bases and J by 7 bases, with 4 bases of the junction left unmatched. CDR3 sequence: CASRLGTGGQPQHF. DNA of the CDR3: TGTGCCAGCAGGCTAGGGACAGGGGGCCAGCCCCAGCATTTT.

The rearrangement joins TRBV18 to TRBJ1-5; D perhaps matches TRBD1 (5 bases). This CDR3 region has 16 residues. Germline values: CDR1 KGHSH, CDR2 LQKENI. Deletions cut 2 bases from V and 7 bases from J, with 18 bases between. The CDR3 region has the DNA TGTGCCAGCTCACCATGGGGCAGATCCCCGGGGCAGCCCCAGCATTTT. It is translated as CASSPWGRSPGQPQHF. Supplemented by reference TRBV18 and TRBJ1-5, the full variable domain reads NAGVMQNPRHLVRRRGQEARLRCSPMKGHSHVYWYRQLPEEGLKFMVYLQKENIIDESGMPKERFSAEFPKEGPSILRIQQVVRGDSAAYFCASSPWGRSPGQPQHFGDGTRLSIL.

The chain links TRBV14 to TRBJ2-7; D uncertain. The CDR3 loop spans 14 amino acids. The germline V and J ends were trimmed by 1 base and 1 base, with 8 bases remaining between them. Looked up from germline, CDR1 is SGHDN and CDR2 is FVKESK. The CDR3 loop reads CASSQGLRSYEQYF. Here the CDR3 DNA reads TGTGCCAGCAGCCAAGGACTCCGTTCCTACGAGCAGTACTTC.

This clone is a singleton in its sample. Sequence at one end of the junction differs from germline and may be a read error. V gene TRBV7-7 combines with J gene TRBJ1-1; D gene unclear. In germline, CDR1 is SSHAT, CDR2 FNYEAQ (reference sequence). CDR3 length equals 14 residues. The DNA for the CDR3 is TGTGCTAGCAGCCCACACCCGGAGAGCACTGAAGCTTTCTTT. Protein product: CASSPHPESTEAFF.

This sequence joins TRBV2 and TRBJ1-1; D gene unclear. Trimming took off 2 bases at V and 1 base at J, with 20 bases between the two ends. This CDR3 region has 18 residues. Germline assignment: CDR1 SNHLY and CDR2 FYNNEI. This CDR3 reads CASSELTHKSPPNTEAFF. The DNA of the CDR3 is TGTGCCAGCAGTGAATTAACCCACAAGTCCCCCCCGAACACTGAAGCTTTCTTT.

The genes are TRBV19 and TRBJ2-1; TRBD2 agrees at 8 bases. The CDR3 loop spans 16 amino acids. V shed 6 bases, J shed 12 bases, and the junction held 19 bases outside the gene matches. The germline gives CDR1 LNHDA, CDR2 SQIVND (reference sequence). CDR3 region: CASRGGLFELAGGQFF. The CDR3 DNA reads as TGTGCCAGTAGGGGGGGGCTATTTGAACTGGCGGGAGGGCAGTTCTTC. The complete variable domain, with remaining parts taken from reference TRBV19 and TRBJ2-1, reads DGGITQSPKYLFRKEGQNVTLSCEQNLNHDAMYWYRQDPGQGLRLIYYSQIVNDFQKGDIAEGYSVSREKKESFPLTVTSAQKNPTAFYLCASRGGLFELAGGQFFGPGTRLTVL.

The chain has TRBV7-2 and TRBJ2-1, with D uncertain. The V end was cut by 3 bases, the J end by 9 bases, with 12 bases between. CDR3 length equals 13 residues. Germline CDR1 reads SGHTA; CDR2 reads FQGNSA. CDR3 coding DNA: TGTGCCAGCAGCTTCAGTCGTCGCGGTGAGCAGTTCTTC. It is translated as CASSFSRRGEQFF.

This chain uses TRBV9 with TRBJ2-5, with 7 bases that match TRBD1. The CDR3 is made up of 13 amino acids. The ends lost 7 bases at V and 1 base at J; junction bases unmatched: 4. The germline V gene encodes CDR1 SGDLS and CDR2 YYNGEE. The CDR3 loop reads CASAPGGQETQYF. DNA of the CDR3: TGTGCCAGCGCGCCAGGGGGCCAAGAGACCCAGTACTTC.

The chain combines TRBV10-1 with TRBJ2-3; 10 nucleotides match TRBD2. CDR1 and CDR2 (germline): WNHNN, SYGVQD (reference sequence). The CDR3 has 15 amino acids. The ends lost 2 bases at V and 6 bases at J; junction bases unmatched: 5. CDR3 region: CASSEGLADRDTQYF. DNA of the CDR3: TGCGCCAGCAGTGAGGGACTAGCGGACAGGGATACGCAGTATTTT.

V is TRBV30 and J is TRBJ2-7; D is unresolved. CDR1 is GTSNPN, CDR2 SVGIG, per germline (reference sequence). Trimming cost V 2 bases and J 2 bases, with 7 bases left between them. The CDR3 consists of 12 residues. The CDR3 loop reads CAWSNGPYEQYF. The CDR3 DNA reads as TGTGCCTGGAGTAACGGGCCCTACGAGCAGTACTTC.

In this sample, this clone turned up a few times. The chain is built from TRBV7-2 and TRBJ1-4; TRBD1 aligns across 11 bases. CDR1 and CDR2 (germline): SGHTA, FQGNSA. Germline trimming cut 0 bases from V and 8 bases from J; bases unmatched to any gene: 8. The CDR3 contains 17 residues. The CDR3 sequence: CASSLAPGTGGREKLFF. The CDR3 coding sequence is TGTGCCAGCAGCTTAGCGCCAGGGACAGGGGGTAGGGAAAAACTGTTTTTT.

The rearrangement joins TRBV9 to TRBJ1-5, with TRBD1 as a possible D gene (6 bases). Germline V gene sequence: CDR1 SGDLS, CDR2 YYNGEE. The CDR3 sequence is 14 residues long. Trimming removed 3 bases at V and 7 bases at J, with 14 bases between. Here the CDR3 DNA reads TGTGCCAGCAGCGGTGGACAGAGGGGGCAGCCCCAGCATTTT. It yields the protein CASSGGQRGQPQHF.

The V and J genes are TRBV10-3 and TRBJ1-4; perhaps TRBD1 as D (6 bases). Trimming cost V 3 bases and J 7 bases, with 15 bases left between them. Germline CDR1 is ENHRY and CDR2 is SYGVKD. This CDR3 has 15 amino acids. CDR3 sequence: CAISDPTGRGEKLFF. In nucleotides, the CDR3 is TGTGCCATCAGTGACCCTACAGGGCGGGGTGAAAAACTGTTTTTT.

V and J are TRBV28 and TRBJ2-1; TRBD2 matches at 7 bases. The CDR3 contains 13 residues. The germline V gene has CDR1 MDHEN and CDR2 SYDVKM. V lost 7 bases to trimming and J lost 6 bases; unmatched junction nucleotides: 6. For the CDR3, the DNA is TGTGCCAGCACCCGCGGGAGCGGCAATGAGCAGTTCTTC. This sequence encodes CASTRGSGNEQFF.

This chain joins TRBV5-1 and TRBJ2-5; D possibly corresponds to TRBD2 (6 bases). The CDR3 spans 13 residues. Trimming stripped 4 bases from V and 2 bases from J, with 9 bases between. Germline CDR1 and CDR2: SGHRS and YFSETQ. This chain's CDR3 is CASSVEGQETQYF. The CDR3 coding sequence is TGCGCCAGCAGCGTGGAGGGACAAGAGACCCAGTACTTC.